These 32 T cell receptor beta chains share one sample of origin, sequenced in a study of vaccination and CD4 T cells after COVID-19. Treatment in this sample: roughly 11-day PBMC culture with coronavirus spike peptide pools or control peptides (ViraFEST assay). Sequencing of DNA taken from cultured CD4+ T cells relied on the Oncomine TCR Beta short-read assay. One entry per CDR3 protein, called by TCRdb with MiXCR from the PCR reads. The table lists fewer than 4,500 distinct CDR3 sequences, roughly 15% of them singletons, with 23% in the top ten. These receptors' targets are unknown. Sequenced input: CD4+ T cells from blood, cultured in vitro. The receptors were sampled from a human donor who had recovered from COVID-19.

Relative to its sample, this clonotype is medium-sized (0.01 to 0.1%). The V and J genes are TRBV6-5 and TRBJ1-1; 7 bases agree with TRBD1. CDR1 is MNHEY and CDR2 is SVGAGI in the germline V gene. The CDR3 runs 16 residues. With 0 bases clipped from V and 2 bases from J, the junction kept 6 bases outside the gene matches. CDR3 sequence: CASSYSRGVSNTEAFF. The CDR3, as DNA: TGTGCCAGCAGTTACTCCAGGGGGGTATCAAACACTGAAGCTTTCTTT.

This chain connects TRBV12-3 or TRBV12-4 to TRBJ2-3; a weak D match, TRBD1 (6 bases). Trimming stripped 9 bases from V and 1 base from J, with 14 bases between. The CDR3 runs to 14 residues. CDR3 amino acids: CARKQGAGTDTQYF. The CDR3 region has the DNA TGTGCCAGGAAACAGGGAGCCGGCACAGATACGCAGTATTTT.

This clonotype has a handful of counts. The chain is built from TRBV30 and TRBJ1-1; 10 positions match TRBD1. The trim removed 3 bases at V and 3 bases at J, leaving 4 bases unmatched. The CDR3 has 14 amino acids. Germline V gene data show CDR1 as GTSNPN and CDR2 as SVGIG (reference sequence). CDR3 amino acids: CAWSRTGGDTEAFF. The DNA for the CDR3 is TGTGCCTGGAGCCGGACAGGGGGTGACACTGAAGCTTTCTTT.

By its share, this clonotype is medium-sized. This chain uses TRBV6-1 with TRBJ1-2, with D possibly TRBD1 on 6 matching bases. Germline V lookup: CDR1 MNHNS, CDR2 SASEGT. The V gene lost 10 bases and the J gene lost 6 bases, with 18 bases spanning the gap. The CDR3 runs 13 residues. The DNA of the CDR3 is TGTGCCACCCTACGGGGGGGCACTCATGGCTACACCTTC. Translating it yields CATLRGGTHGYTF.

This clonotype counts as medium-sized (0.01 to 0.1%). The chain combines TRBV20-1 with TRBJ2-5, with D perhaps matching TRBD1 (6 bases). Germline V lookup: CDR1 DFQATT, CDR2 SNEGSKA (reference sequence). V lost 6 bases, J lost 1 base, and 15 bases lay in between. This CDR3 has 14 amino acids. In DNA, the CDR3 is TGCAGTGCCACCGGGCAGGGGTCCCAAGAGACCCAGTACTTC. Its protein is CSATGQGSQETQYF.

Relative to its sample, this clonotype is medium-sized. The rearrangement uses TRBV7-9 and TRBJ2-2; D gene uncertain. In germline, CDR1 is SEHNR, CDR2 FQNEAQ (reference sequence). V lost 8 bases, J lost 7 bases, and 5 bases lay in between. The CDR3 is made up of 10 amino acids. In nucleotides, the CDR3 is TGTGCCAGCGGTGACGGGGAGCTGTTTTTT. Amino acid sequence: CASGDGELFF.

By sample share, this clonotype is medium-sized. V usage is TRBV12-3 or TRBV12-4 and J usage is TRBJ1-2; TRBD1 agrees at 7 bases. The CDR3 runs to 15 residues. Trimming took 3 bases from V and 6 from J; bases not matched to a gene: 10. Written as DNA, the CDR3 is TGTGCCAGCAGTTTGGGACAGTCCATTGGGGATGGCTACACCTTC. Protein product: CASSLGQSIGDGYTF.

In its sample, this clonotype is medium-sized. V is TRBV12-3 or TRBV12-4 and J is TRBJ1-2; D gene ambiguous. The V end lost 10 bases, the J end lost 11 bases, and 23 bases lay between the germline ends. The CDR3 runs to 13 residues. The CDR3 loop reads CAILSNNTRGYTF. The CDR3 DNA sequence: TGTGCCATCCTTTCAAACAATACCAGAGGTTACACCTTC.

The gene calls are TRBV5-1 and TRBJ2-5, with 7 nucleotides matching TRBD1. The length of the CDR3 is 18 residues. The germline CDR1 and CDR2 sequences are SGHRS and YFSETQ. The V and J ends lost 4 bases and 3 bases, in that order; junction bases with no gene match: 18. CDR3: CASSLINPTGSEKETQYF. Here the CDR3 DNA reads TGCGCCAGCAGCCTGATTAACCCGACAGGGTCGGAAAAAGAGACCCAGTACTTC.

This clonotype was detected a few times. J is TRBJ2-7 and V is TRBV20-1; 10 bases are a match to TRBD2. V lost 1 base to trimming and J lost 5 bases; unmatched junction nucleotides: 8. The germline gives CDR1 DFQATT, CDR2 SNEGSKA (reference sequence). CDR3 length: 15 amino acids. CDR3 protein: CSARAKRGGPHEQYF. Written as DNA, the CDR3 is TGCAGTGCTAGAGCCAAGCGGGGGGGCCCCCACGAGCAGTACTTC.

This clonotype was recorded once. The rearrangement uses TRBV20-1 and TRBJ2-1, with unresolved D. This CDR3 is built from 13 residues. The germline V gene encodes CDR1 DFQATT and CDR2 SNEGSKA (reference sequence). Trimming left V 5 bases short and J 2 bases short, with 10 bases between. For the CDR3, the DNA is TGCAGTGCTTGCCCTCAAACCTACAATGAGCAGTTCTTC. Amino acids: CSACPQTYNEQFF.

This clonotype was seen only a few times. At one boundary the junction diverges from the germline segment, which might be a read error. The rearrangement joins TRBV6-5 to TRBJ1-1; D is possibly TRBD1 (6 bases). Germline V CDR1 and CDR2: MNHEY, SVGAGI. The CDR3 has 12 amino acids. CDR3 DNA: TGTGCCAGCAGTTATGGGGGCACTGAAACTTTCTTT. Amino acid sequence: CASSYGGTETFF.

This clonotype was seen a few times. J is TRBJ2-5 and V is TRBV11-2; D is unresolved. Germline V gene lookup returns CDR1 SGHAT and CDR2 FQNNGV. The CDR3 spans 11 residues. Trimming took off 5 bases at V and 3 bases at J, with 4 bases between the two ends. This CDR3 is CASSNKETQYF. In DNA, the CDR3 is TGTGCCAGCAGCAACAAAGAGACCCAGTACTTC. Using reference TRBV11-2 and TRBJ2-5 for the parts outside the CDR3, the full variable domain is EAGVAQSPRYKIIEKRQSVAFWCNPISGHATLYWYQQILGQGPKLLIQFQNNGVVDDSQLPKDRFSAERLKGVDSTLKIQPAKLEDSAVYLCASSNKETQYFGPGTRLLVL.

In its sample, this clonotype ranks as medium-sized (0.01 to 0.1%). CDR3 residues: CAKGYGVTVQNTEAFF. As DNA, the CDR3 is TGTGCCAAGGGCTACGGGGTTACAGTACAGAACACTGAAGCTTTCTTT. The V gene is TRBV11-2, the J gene TRBJ1-1; no reliable D call. CDR1 and CDR2 from the germline V gene are SGHAT and FQNNGV. Trimming took 10 bases from V and 1 from J, leaving 22 bases between them. CDR3 length: 16 amino acids.

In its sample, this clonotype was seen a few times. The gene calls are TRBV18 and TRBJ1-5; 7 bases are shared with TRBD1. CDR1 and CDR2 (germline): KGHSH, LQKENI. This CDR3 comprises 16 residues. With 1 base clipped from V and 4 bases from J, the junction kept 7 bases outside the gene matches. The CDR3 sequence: CASSPLRDSINQPQHF. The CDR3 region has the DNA TGTGCCAGCTCACCACTTAGGGACAGTATTAATCAGCCCCAGCATTTT.

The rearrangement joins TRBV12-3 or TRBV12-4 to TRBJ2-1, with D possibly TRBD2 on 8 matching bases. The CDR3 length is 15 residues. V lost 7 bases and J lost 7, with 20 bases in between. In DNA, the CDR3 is TGTGCCAGCATTCTAGGGACAGCGGGGGTGAATGAGCAGTTCTTC. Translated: CASILGTAGVNEQFF.

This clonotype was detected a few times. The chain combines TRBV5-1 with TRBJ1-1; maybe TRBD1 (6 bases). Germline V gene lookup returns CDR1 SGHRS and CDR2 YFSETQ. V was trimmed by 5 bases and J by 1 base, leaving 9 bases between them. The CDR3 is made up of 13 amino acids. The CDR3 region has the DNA TGCGCCAGCAGGAGGACAGAGAACACTGAAGCTTTCTTT. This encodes CASRRTENTEAFF.

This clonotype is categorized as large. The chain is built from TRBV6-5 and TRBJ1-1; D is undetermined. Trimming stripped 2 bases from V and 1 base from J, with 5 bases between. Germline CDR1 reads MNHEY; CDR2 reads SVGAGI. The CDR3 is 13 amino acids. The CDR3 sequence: CASSYGQNTEAFF. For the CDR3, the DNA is TGTGCCAGCAGTTACGGCCAGAACACTGAAGCTTTCTTT.

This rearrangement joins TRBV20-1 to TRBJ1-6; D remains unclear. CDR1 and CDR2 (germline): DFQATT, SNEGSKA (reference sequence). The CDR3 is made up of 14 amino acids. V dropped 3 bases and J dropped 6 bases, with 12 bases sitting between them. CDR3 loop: CSASWGDLNSPLHF. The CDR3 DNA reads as TGCAGTGCTAGTTGGGGTGACCTTAATTCACCCCTCCACTTT.

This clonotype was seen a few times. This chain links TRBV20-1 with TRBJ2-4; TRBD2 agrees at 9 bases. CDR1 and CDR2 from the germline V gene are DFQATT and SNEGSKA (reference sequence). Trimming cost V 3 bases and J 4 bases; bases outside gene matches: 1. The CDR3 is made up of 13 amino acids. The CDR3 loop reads CSASSGGKNIQYF. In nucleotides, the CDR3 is TGCAGTGCTAGTAGCGGGGGAAAAAACATTCAGTACTTC.

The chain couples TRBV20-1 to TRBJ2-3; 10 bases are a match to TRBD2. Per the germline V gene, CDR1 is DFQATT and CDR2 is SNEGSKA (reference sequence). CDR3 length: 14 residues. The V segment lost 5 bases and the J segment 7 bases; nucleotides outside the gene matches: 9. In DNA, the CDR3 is TGCAGTGCTTTGGAGCGGGGGGGCGTATATACGCAGTATTTT. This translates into CSALERGGVYTQYF.

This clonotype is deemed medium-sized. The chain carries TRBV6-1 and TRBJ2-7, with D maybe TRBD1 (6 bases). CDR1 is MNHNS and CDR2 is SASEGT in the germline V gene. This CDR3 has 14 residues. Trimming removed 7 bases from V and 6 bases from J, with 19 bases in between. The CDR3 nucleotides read TGTGCCAGCATTTGGACTCCAGGGGCGGGCGAGCAGTACTTC. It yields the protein CASIWTPGAGEQYF.

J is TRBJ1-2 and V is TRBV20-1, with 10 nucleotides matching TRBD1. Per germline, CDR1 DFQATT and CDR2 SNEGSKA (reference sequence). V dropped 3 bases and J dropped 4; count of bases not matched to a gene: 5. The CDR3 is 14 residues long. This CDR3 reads CSARGQGPSYGYTF. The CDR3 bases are TGCAGTGCTAGGGGACAGGGGCCTTCCTATGGCTACACCTTC.

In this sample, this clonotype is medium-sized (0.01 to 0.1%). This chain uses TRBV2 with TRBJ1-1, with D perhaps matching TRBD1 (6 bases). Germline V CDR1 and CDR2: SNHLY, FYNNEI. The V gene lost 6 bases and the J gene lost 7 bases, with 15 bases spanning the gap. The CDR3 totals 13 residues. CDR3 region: CASRLFRDIEAFF. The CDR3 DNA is TGTGCCAGCAGACTCTTCCGGGACATTGAAGCTTTCTTT.

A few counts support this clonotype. The CDR3 region has the DNA TGTGCCAGCAGCCATGGACAGGTTAACACCGGGGAGCTGTTTTTT. Protein: CASSHGQVNTGELFF. The chain couples TRBV11-3 to TRBJ2-2; TRBD1 matches 7 bases. CDR1 and CDR2 from the germline V gene are SGHNT and YENEEA. Unmatched junction bases numbered 5, after V lost 5 bases and J lost 2 bases. CDR3 length: 15 residues.

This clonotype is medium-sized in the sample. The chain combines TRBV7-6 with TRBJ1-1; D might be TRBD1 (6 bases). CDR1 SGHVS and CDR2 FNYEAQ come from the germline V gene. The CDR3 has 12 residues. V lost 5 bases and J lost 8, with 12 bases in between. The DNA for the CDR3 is TGTGCCAGCAGCGGGTCGGGGGGCGAAGCTTTCTTT. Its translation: CASSGSGGEAFF. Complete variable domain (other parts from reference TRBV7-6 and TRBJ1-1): GAGVSQSPRYKVTKRGQDVALRCDPISGHVSLYWYRQALGQGPEFLTYFNYEAQQDKSGLPNDRFSAERPEGSISTLTIQRTEQRDSAMYRCASSGSGGEAFFGQGTRLTVV.

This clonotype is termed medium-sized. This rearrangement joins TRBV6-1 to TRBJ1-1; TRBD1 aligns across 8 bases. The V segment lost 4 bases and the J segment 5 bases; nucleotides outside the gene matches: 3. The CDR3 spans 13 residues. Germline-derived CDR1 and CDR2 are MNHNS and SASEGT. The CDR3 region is CASSGQGATEAFF. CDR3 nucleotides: TGTGCCAGCAGTGGGCAGGGGGCTACTGAAGCTTTCTTT.

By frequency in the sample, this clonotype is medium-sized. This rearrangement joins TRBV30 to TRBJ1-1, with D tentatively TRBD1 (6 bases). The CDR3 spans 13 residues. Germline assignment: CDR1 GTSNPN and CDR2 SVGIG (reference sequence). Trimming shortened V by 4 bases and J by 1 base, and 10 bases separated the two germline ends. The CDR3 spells CAWNLQGNTEAFF. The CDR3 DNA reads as TGTGCCTGGAACTTACAGGGGAACACTGAAGCTTTCTTT. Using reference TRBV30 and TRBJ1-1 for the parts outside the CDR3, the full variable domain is SQTIHQWPATLVQPVGSPLSLECTVEGTSNPNLYWYRQAAGRGLQLLFYSVGIGQISSEVPQNLSASRPQDRQFILSSKKLLLSDSGFYLCAWNLQGNTEAFFGQGTRLTVV.

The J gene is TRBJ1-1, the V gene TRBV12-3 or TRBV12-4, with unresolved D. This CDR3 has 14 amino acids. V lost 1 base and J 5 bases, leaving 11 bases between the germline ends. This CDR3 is CASSLEGIGTEAFF. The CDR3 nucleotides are TGTGCCAGCAGTTTAGAGGGTATTGGGACTGAAGCTTTCTTT.

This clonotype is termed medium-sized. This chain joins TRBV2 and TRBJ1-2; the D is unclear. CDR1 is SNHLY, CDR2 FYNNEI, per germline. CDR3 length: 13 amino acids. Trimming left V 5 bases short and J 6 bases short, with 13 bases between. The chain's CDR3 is CASSQRVYNGYTF. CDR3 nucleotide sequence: TGTGCCAGCAGTCAGAGGGTATATAATGGCTACACCTTC.

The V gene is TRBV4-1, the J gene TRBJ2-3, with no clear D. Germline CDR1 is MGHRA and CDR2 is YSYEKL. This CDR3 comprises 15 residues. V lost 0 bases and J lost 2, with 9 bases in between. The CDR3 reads CASSQDLALTDTQYF. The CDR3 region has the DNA TGCGCCAGCAGCCAAGATTTGGCCCTCACAGATACGCAGTATTTT.

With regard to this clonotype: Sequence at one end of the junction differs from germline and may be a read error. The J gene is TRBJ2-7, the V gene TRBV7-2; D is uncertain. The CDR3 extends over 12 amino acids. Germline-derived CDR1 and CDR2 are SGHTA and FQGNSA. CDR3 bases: TGTGCCAGCAGCCTGAGCTCCTACGGGCAGTACTTC. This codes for CASSLSSYGQYF.